A single TCR beta chain is shown here with its context. Its target is not known. One junction end disagrees with the germline gene, perhaps due to a read error. Germline V gives CDR1 PRHDT, CDR2 FYEKMQ (reference sequence). The length of the CDR3 is 13 residues. The source material, roughly 18-33 mg of unsorted bulk tissue, was used to co-extract RNA and DNA. Every tumor sample held more than 85% viable tumor cells. This specimen comes from a study of tumor-infiltrating lymphocytes in primary liver carcinoma. Synthesis of TCR beta cDNA was carried out from 500 ng total RNA with a constant-region primer. Three nested multiplex PCR rounds, a slightly modified ARM-PCR, produced the libraries for TCR beta. Use of TRBV1-TRBV30 forward primers with a C-beta reverse primer characterized the first two PCR rounds, which lasted roughly 11 cycles each. TCRdb called the multiplex PCR reads again in MiXCR, with one record for every CDR3 protein. This sample yields about 43,000 distinct CDR3 sequences, of which over 70% are seen a single time; about 18% belongs to the top ten.

Whole-study results and caveats: Tumor region pairs shared more overlap than did tumor-adjacent and tumor-blood pairs. Against blood, tumors held a significantly higher top-250-clone fraction (p = 0.039).

The rearrangement links TRBV13 to TRBJ2-7; D ambiguous. The source is a man aged 35 to 55 with primary liver carcinoma and hepatitis B virus infection. What was sequenced was liver tumor tissue from sampling region 2. Subset indicated: tumor region T2, inferior pole. CDR3 nucleotide sequence: TGCGCCAGCAGCCTATGGTCATCCTACGAGCAGTACTTC. Protein product: CASSLWSSYEQYF.